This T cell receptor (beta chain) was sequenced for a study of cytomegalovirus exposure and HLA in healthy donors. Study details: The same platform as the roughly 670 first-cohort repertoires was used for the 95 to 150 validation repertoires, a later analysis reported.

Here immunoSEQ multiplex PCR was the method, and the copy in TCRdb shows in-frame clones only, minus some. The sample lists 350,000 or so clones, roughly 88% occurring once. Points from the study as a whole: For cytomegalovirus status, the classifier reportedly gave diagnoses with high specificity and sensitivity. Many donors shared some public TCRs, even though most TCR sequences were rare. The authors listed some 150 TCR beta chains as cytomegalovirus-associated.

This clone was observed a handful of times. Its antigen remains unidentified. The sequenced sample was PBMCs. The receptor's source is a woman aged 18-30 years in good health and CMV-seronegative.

The CDR3 DNA is TGTGCCAGCAGCCCCGGATCTACAGGGGAGGACCTCCAAGAGACCCAGTACTTC. It yields the protein CASSPGSTGEDLQETQYF. The V and J genes are TRBV5-4 and TRBJ2-5; possibly TRBD1 for D (7 bases). The germline gives CDR1 SGHNT, CDR2 YYREEE (reference sequence). The CDR3 covers 18 residues. Between the trimmed V and J ends, which lost 4 bases and 1 base, there was a span of 23 bases.